This T cell receptor beta chain was sequenced in a study of human T cells and chemical hapten exposure. Background on the study: For sensitization, 2% DPC was applied to an approximately 2 cm by approximately 2 cm patch of upper inner arm skin.

Time point denoted: pre-sensitization, week 0. Treatment noted: therapeutic diphenylcyclopropenone sensitization with weekly scalp DPC. TCRdb redid the calling of the RACE reads with MiXCR, one entry per CDR3 protein. The sample has more than 300,000 distinct CDR3 sequences; about 5% are singletons. This clonotype was counted a few times. Sequenced material: whole blood, taken in connection with sensitization to the hapten diphenylcyclopropenone (DPC). The clonotype comes from a woman aged 18-30 years with alopecia areata. Some clones in this sample may be carry-over from other donors' samples.

DNA for the CDR3: TGTGCCATCAGTGAGTCGGTTATTCGGGATAATTCACCCCTCCACTTT. Translating it yields CAISESVIRDNSPLHF. The chain has TRBV10-3 and TRBJ1-6, with D unresolved. Trimming removed 0 bases at V and 5 bases at J, with 11 bases between. This CDR3 has 16 amino acids. CDR1 is ENHRY and CDR2 is SYGVKD in the germline V gene.